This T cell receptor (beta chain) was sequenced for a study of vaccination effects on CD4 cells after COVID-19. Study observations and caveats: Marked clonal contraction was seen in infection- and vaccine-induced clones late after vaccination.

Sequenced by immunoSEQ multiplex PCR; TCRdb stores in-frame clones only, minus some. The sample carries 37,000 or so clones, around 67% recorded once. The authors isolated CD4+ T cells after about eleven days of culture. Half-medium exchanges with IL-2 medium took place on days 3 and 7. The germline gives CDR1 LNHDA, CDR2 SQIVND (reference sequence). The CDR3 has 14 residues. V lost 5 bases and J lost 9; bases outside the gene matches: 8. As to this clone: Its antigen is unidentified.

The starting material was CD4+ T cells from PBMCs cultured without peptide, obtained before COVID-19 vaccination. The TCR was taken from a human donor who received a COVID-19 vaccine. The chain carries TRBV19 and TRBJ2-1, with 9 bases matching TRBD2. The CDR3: CASSAGTSSGEQFF. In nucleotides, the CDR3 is TGTGCCAGTAGTGCCGGGACTAGCTCGGGTGAGCAGTTCTTC.